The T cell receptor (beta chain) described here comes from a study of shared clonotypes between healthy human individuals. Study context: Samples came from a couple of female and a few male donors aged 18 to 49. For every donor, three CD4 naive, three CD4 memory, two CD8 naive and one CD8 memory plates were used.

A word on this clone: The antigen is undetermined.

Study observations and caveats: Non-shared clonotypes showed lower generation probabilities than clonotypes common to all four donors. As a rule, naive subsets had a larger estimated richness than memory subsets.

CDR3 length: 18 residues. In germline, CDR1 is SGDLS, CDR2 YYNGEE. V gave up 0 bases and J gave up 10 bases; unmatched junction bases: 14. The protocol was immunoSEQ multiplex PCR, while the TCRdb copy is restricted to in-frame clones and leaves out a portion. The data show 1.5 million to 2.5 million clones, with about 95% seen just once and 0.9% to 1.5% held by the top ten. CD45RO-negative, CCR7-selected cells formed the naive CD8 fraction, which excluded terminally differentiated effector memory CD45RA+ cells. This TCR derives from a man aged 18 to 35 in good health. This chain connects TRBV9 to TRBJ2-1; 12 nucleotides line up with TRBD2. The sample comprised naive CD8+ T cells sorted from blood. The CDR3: CASSVGLAGGPSNREQFF. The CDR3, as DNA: TGTGCCAGCAGCGTAGGGCTAGCGGGAGGGCCGTCCAATAGAGAGCAGTTCTTC.